The clone carrying this T cell receptor beta chain was observed a single time. The antigen is unknown. The entry originates in a study of cytotoxic CD8 clonotypes in ibrutinib-treated CLL. Study details: Response samples were taken after a median of approximately 13 months on treatment, range 6 to 36.

Profiled with immunoSEQ multiplex PCR; TCRdb holds only in-frame clones, not every one. The sample contains roughly 45,000 clones, 50% to 75% of which appear only once. CDR1 and CDR2 (germline): SNHLY, FYNNEI. The CDR3 is 12 amino acids. J was trimmed by 7 bases and V by 1 base; bases with no gene match: 1. General study points: Clonality increased at ibrutinib response, then returned toward baseline at progression. Baseline clonality, above age-matched healthy donor levels, tracked circulating CD8+ T-cell counts.

Library input was roughly 1.8 micrograms of DNA from cryopreserved PBMCs. The source material was PBMCs, sampled after 24 months of ibrutinib treatment. The TCR originated in a human donor with chronic lymphocytic leukemia. The chain uses TRBV2 and TRBJ2-7; 7 bases are a match to TRBD1. For the CDR3, the DNA is TGTGCCAGCAGTGAAGACAGGGGAGAGCAGTACTTC. Amino acids: CASSEDRGEQYF.